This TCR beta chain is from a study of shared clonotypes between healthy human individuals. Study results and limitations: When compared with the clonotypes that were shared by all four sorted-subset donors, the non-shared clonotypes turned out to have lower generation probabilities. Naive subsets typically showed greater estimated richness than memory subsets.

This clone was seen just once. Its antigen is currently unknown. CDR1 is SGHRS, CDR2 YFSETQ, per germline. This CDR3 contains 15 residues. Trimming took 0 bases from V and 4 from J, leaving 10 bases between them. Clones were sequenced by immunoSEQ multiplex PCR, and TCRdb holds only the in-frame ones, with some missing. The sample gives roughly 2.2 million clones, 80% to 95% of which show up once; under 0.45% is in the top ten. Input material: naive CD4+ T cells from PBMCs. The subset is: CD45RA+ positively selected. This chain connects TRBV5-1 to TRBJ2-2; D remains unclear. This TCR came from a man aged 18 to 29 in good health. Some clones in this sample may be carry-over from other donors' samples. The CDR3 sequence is CASSLEAVFTGELFF. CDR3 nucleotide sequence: TGCGCCAGCAGCTTGGAGGCTGTGTTCACCGGGGAGCTGTTTTTT.